One sample yielded the 12 T cell receptor beta chains listed below, sequenced in a study of cytomegalovirus exposure and HLA in healthy donors. Measured with immunoSEQ multiplex PCR; TCRdb has only the in-frame clones, and not every one. The data show more than 45,000 clones, 80% to 90% seen once. The sequenced sample consisted of PBMCs. The receptors originated from a woman between 18 and 29 years old in good health and CMV-seronegative.

The chain joins TRBV7-8 to TRBJ2-3; D call uncertain. V dropped 5 bases and J dropped 4 bases, with 10 bases sitting between them. The CDR3 is made up of 13 amino acids. Germline V gene lookup returns CDR1 SGHVS and CDR2 FQNEAQ. CDR3 sequence reads: CASSLPVPDTQYF. In DNA form, the CDR3 reads TGTGCCAGCAGCCTACCCGTCCCAGATACGCAGTATTTT.

The rearrangement links TRBV19 to TRBJ2-2; D is ambiguous. CDR3 length: 13 amino acids. V was clipped by 7 bases and J by 1 base, with 7 bases between them. Germline V CDR1 and CDR2: LNHDA, SQIVND (reference sequence). DNA of the CDR3: TGTGCCAGTAATCGAGGGAACACCGGGGAGCTGTTTTTT. Protein: CASNRGNTGELFF.

This chain connects TRBV2 to TRBJ1-1, with TRBD1 identical over 7 bases. Losses at the gene ends were 6 bases for V and 4 bases for J; bases not matched to a gene: 11. This CDR3 region has 15 residues. In germline, CDR1 is SNHLY, CDR2 FYNNEI. CDR3 sequence reads: CASRDRLSWGTEAFF. The CDR3 DNA reads as TGTGCCAGCAGGGACAGGCTTTCCTGGGGCACTGAAGCTTTCTTT.

This clone was picked up one time. The rearrangement joins TRBV6-5 to TRBJ1-1, with 7 bases matching TRBD1. This CDR3 spans 13 amino acids. V gave up 2 bases and J gave up 11 bases; unmatched junction bases: 8. Germline V lookup: CDR1 MNHEY, CDR2 SVGAGI. DNA of the CDR3: TGTGCCAGCAGTTACGTCAGGGGGGTCGCGGCTTTCTTT. Amino acid sequence: CASSYVRGVAAFF.

The rearrangement links TRBV30 to TRBJ2-7, with 8 positions matching TRBD1. Germline CDR1 and CDR2: GTSNPN and SVGIG (reference sequence). The CDR3 has 14 amino acids. V lost 5 bases and J lost 2; bases outside the gene matches: 8. Here the CDR3 reads CAWSRATGAYEQYF. The CDR3 DNA reads as TGTGCCTGGTCCCGAGCGACAGGGGCCTACGAGCAGTACTTC.

The chain recombines TRBV7-9 with TRBJ2-7, with 8 bases that match TRBD2. The CDR3 covers 15 residues. From germline, CDR1 is SEHNR and CDR2 FQNEAQ (reference sequence). Trimming at V came to 3 bases and at J to 1 base, leaving 5 bases not matched to a gene. CDR3 sequence reads: CASSLAGGASYEQYF. CDR3 coding DNA: TGTGCCAGCAGCTTGGCGGGAGGCGCTTCCTACGAGCAGTACTTC.

The table lists this clone with a few counts. The V and J genes are TRBV5-4 and TRBJ2-1; TRBD1 matches at 12 bases. CDR1 and CDR2 (germline): SGHNT, YYREEE (reference sequence). Unmatched junction bases numbered 13, after V lost 4 bases and J lost 2 bases. This CDR3 contains 19 residues. The CDR3 here is CASSGDRGLRGQTYNEQFF. The CDR3 DNA is TGTGCCAGCAGCGGGGACAGGGGGCTCAGGGGACAAACCTACAATGAGCAGTTCTTC.

The chain carries TRBV7-3 and TRBJ2-2; D is perhaps TRBD1 (6 bases). Germline CDR1 and CDR2: SGHTA and FQGTGA. V was trimmed by 2 bases and J by 1 base, leaving 14 bases between them. The CDR3 consists of 17 residues. The CDR3 sequence: CASSLGDTTRNTGELFF. The DNA for the CDR3 is TGTGCCAGCAGCTTAGGGGACACTACGAGGAACACCGGGGAGCTGTTTTTT.

This chain joins TRBV7-6 and TRBJ1-5, with D tentatively TRBD1 (5 bases). V was shortened by 5 bases and J by 5 bases, with 13 bases between the two germline ends. CDR1 is SGHVS, CDR2 FNYEAQ, per germline. CDR3 length: 14 residues. The CDR3 DNA sequence: TGTGCCAGCAGCCCCGGGCCGGGGGATCAGCCCCAGCATTTT. Translation gives CASSPGPGDQPQHF.

This chain uses TRBV18 with TRBJ1-3; 7 bases fit TRBD1. V shed 5 bases and J 0 bases; nucleotides not matched to a gene: 16. CDR3 length equals 19 residues. CDR1 and CDR2 from the germline V gene are KGHSH and LQKENI. The CDR3 spells CASSVYHQTGSGSGNTIYF. The DNA for the CDR3 is TGTGCCAGCTCAGTTTACCACCAGACAGGGTCGGGCTCTGGAAACACCATATATTTT.

This sequence joins TRBV11-2 and TRBJ2-4; TRBD1 agrees at 11 bases. The germline gives CDR1 SGHAT, CDR2 FQNNGV. The junction had 8 bases not matched to a gene; V was cut back by 6 bases and J by 1 base. The CDR3 totals 17 residues. In nucleotides, the CDR3 is TGTGCCAGCAGGAGCCCGGGACAGGGGGTGGCCAAAAACATTCAGTACTTC. This encodes CASRSPGQGVAKNIQYF.

V and J are TRBV9 and TRBJ2-3; TRBD2 agrees at 9 bases. V trimming: 5 bases; J trimming: 3 bases; junction bases outside the gene matches: 22. CDR3 length: 20 residues. Germline values: CDR1 SGDLS, CDR2 YYNGEE. The DNA for the CDR3 is TGTGCCAGCAGTGGACAATCTAGCGGGATGGTATTCGATGTGACAGATACGCAGTATTTT. As protein: CASSGQSSGMVFDVTDTQYF.